This passage covers 7 T cell receptor beta chains from one sample sequenced in a study of OX40 agonist ivuxolimab in advanced cancers. The data were produced by immunoSEQ multiplex PCR, yet TCRdb's version contains in-frame clones alone and is incomplete. The data hold 66,000 or so clones, with about 85% observed a single time. The input for sequencing was CD4+ or CD8+ T cells sorted from blood, taken in a trial of the OX40 agonist ivuxolimab. The source is an adult with an advanced solid tumor such as melanoma, head and neck, liver or kidney cancer.

In DNA, the CDR3 is TGTGCCAGCAGCCCAAGGTTTAGCGGGGCGAACCAAGAGACCCAGTACTTC. This gives the protein CASSPRFSGANQETQYF. This chain joins TRBV7-2 and TRBJ2-5, with 8 bases aligning to TRBD2. The CDR3 runs to 17 residues. Germline V lookup: CDR1 SGHTA, CDR2 FQGNSA. V gave up 5 bases and J gave up 0 bases; unmatched junction bases: 11.

The V call is TRBV14, the J call TRBJ2-3; 8 bases map to TRBD2. Looked up from germline, CDR1 is SGHDN and CDR2 is FVKESK. CDR3 length: 17 residues. The V segment lost 3 bases and the J segment 4 bases; nucleotides outside the gene matches: 12. The CDR3 protein is CASSHVSGSLFSDTQYF. In DNA form, the CDR3 reads TGTGCCAGCAGCCACGTCAGCGGGAGTCTCTTTTCAGATACGCAGTATTTT.

This chain joins TRBV7-2 and TRBJ2-7, with 7 bases matching TRBD2. Unmatched junction bases numbered 8, after V lost 4 bases and J lost 2 bases. Germline lookup yields CDR1 SGHTA and CDR2 FQGNSA. The CDR3 contains 15 residues. DNA of the CDR3: TGTGCCAGCAGCTCCTCCCTAGCGGAGGCCTACGAGCAGTACTTC. This codes for CASSSSLAEAYEQYF.

The chain joins TRBV5-1 to TRBJ1-3; tentative D call: TRBD1 (5 bases). CDR3 length: 15 amino acids. V was clipped by 3 bases and J by 0 bases, with 10 bases between them. The germline CDR1 and CDR2 sequences are SGHRS and YFSETQ. CDR3 in amino acids: CASSSDTSSGNTIYF. The CDR3, as DNA: TGCGCCAGCAGCTCGGACACCTCCTCTGGAAACACCATATATTTT. The full variable domain, rest sourced from reference TRBV5-1 and TRBJ1-3, is KAGVTQTPRYLIKTRGQQVTLSCSPISGHRSVSWYQQTPGQGLQFLFEYFSETQRNKGNFPGRFSGRQFSNSRSEMNVSTLELGDSALYLCASSSDTSSGNTIYFGEGSWLTVV.

The rearrangement joins TRBV9 to TRBJ1-2; no firm D call. The CDR3 consists of 13 residues. V lost 0 bases and J 1 base, leaving 4 bases between the germline ends. Germline V gene sequence: CDR1 SGDLS, CDR2 YYNGEE. The CDR3, as DNA: TGTGCCAGCAGCGTAGACATTAACTATGGCTACACCTTC. Its protein is CASSVDINYGYTF.

The gene calls are TRBV11-2 and TRBJ1-4; D gene unclear. CDR3 size: 14 residues. Germline CDR1 SGHAT, CDR2 FQNNGV. The germline V and J ends were trimmed by 2 bases and 4 bases, with 8 bases remaining between them. The CDR3 coding sequence is TGTGCCAGCAGCTTAAGAGGACTTAATGAAAAACTGTTTTTT. It yields the protein CASSLRGLNEKLFF.

The rearrangement joins TRBV25-1 to TRBJ1-2; TRBD1 is a possible D gene (5 bases). Trimming took off 1 base at V and 5 bases at J, with 11 bases between the two ends. The CDR3 is 14 amino acids. CDR1 MGHDK and CDR2 SYGVNS come from the germline V gene. CDR3 in DNA: TGTGCCAGCAGTGAATGGGGGACGGGTTATGGCTACACCTTC. Amino acid sequence: CASSEWGTGYGYTF.